The present T cell receptor beta chain was sequenced within a study of T cell responses to AZD1222 COVID-19 vaccine. Trimming took 3 bases from V and 6 from J, leaving 12 bases between them. The CDR3 sequence is 13 residues long. Germline loops: CDR1 SGHVS, CDR2 FQNEAQ. As regards this clone: Its antigen remains unknown.

The study's findings and limits: Among vaccine-associated CD4 TCRs, coverage spanned spike, with dominance at 160-218 and 743-854. Nearly half of spike-specific TCRs reportedly go after variant regions that carry no mutations. Clonal diversity was possibly underestimated, and white British individuals and females predominated among donors.

This table comes from immunoSEQ multiplex PCR, and its TCRdb copy is limited to in-frame clones, with some not included. The repertoire holds 98,000 or so clones, with roughly 89% as singletons. Sequenced here: peripheral blood, sampled on day 0 of MenACWY control vaccination. The V and J genes are TRBV7-8 and TRBJ2-7; tentatively, D is TRBD1 or TRBD2 (5 bases each). The TCR was taken from an adult in good health. The CDR3 is CASSFGTAGEQYF. The CDR3 DNA follows: TGTGCCAGCAGCTTTGGGACGGCGGGCGAGCAGTACTTC.